This T cell receptor (beta chain) derives from a study of T-cell memory formation after mild COVID-19. Study-level background: In these data, TCR clusters were largely donor specific.

Germline-derived CDR1 and CDR2 are MNHEY and SVGAGI. V was clipped by 0 bases and J by 0 bases; unmatched bases: 10. CDR3 length: 19 residues. MiXCR, run by TCRdb on the 5' RACE reads, gives a single entry per CDR3 protein. The repertoire holds 470,000 or so distinct CDR3 sequences, with about 20% as singletons. The TCR comes from an adult woman who had mild COVID-19 (a few samples of this study predate the infection). Cell type and time point are not known. The material sequenced was PBMCs or a T cell subset sorted from them (not recorded which). The chain links TRBV6-5 to TRBJ2-1; 8 bases are shared with TRBD2. The CDR3 protein is CASSYSSGVAGSSYNEQFF. For the CDR3, the DNA is TGTGCCAGCAGTTACTCGTCGGGGGTAGCGGGAAGCTCCTACAATGAGCAGTTCTTC.